This TCR beta chain was captured by sequencing in a study of blood T cell repertoires in COVID-19. Across the study: Samples came from the United States, Italy and Spain, spanning acute and convalescent COVID-19. PBMCs, B-cell-depleted T cells, or T cells were the source of the cDNA or gDNA that made up the material.

The V and J ends lost 2 bases and 3 bases respectively, with 11 bases between them. This CDR3 has 14 residues. From germline, CDR1 is MNHNY and CDR2 SVGAGI (reference sequence). Source study methods: How many nucleated cells were present was estimated from reference gene primer amplification. Clones were read by immunoSEQ multiplex PCR, and TCRdb kept only the in-frame ones, dropping some. That table is the source of V, J and clone size, and D and trimming were worked out from the DNA. The sample carries approximately 79,000 clones, around 80% recorded once. V and J are TRBV6-6 and TRBJ2-7, with D possibly TRBD1 on 5 matching bases. The specimen was peripheral blood. This receptor was obtained from a woman between 45 and 65 years old with acute or convalescent COVID-19. DNA of the CDR3: TGTGCCAGCAGTTACCCCCCGACAGTCTACGAGCAGTACTTC. Translating it yields CASSYPPTVYEQYF.